The 29 T cell receptor beta chains below were found in one sample sequenced in a study of T cell responses to AZD1222 COVID-19 vaccine. Repertoires were generated with immunoSEQ multiplex PCR, while TCRdb's copy carries only in-frame clones and drops some. The table shows about 82,000 clones, with just under 90% occurring only once. The sequencing here drew on peripheral blood, taken on day 0 of AZD1222 vaccination. These receptors came from an adult in good health.

J is TRBJ1-2 and V is TRBV7-9, with a possible D match to TRBD1 (6 bases). The CDR3 has 13 amino acids. Deletions cut 5 bases from V and 4 bases from J, with 11 bases between. CDR1 and CDR2 from the germline V gene are SEHNR and FQNEAQ (reference sequence). The CDR3: CASSRDNLYGYTF. CDR3 nucleotides: TGTGCCAGCAGCCGGGACAACCTCTATGGCTACACCTTC.

The chain is built from TRBV7-9 and TRBJ2-5; TRBD2 aligns across 10 bases. V lost 2 bases to trimming and J lost 1 base; unmatched junction nucleotides: 1. Per germline, CDR1 SEHNR and CDR2 FQNEAQ (reference sequence). CDR3 length equals 15 residues. The CDR3: CASSLLAGVQETQYF. CDR3 nucleotide sequence: TGTGCCAGCAGCTTACTAGCGGGGGTCCAAGAGACCCAGTACTTC.

The CDR3 DNA follows: TGTGCCAGCAGCTTGATCGGGGGCGGAGTTGAGACCCAGTACTTC. It codes for CASSLIGGGVETQYF. The rearrangement uses TRBV5-6 and TRBJ2-5; TRBD1 or TRBD2 may be the D gene (6 bases each). Germline assignment: CDR1 SGHDT and CDR2 YYEEEE. The CDR3 spans 15 residues. Trimming cost V 1 base and J 5 bases, with 15 bases left between them.

V is TRBV6-4 and J is TRBJ2-1; 11 bases fit TRBD2. Germline CDR1 MRHNA, CDR2 SNTAGT. Losses at the gene ends were 4 bases for V and 2 bases for J; bases not matched to a gene: 4. The CDR3 spans 16 residues. The CDR3 coding sequence is TGTGCCAGCAGTGGGGATAGCGGGGGGGCCTACAATGAGCAGTTCTTC. Translated: CASSGDSGGAYNEQFF.

The V call is TRBV6-5, the J call TRBJ2-7, with 9 nucleotides matching TRBD2. Germline V gives CDR1 MNHEY, CDR2 SVGAGI. There are 15 residues in the CDR3. Trimming at V came to 2 bases and at J to 9 bases, leaving 11 bases not matched to a gene. The CDR3 bases are TGTGCCAGCAGTTACATTGGGCGGGAGGGGCTAGGGCAGTACTTC. Translated: CASSYIGREGLGQYF.

The chain is built from TRBV19 and TRBJ1-2; TRBD1 matches at 7 bases. Germline CDR1 LNHDA, CDR2 SQIVND (reference sequence). Trimming removed 6 bases from V and 4 bases from J; junction bases left unmatched: 2. The CDR3 spans 12 residues. In DNA form, the CDR3 reads TGTGCCAGTAGCCGACAGGGCTATGGCTACACCTTC. Translating gives CASSRQGYGYTF.

The chain has TRBV10-3 and TRBJ1-1, with a possible D match to TRBD1 (6 bases). The CDR3 contains 16 residues. CDR1 and CDR2 from the germline V gene are ENHRY and SYGVKD. V was cut by 0 bases and J by 6 bases, with 17 bases left in between. CDR3 protein: CAISESGAPRMSEAFF. For the CDR3, the DNA is TGTGCCATCAGTGAGTCGGGGGCTCCGAGGATGTCTGAAGCTTTCTTT.

The chain is built from TRBV6-1 and TRBJ2-7, with D perhaps matching TRBD1 or TRBD2 (5 bases each). The V gene lost 3 bases and the J gene lost 11 bases, with 11 bases spanning the gap. CDR1 is MNHNS and CDR2 is SASEGT in the germline V gene. CDR3 size: 11 residues. The CDR3 loop reads CASSDGRGEYF. The CDR3 nucleotides are TGTGCCAGCAGTGACGGACGAGGGGAGTACTTC.

This clone was observed once. The chain employs TRBV10-1 and TRBJ2-6, with D possibly being TRBD1 or TRBD2 (5 bases each). CDR3 length equals 16 residues. Germline V gene lookup returns CDR1 WNHNN and CDR2 SYGVQD (reference sequence). Trimming shortened V by 8 bases and J by 0 bases, and 14 bases separated the two germline ends. The CDR3 region has the DNA TGCGCCAGCGGGGACGGCCGCTACTCTGGGGCCAACGTCCTGACTTTC. Protein product: CASGDGRYSGANVLTF.

The CDR3 bases are TGTGCCACCAGCAGAGAAGGGACACCAATCTACAATGAGCAGTTCTTC. Its translation is CATSREGTPIYNEQFF. The genes are TRBV15 and TRBJ2-1; tentatively, D is TRBD1 (6 bases). Germline V gene data show CDR1 as LNHNV and CDR2 as YYDKDF (reference sequence). V was cut by 0 bases and J by 3 bases, with 12 bases left in between. The CDR3 is 16 amino acids. Full variable domain (missing parts from reference TRBV15 and TRBJ2-1): DAMVIQNPRYQVTQFGKPVTLSCSQTLNHNVMYWYQQKSSQAPKLLFHYYDKDFNNEADTPDNFQSRRPNTSFCFLDIRSPGLGDTAMYLCATSREGTPIYNEQFFGPGTRLTVL.

V gene TRBV6-5 combines with J gene TRBJ2-5; the D call may be TRBD1 or TRBD2 (7 bases each). The ends were cut back, 6 bases at V and 7 bases at J, with 18 bases in the middle. Germline CDR1 is MNHEY and CDR2 is SVGAGI. The CDR3 loop spans 14 amino acids. The CDR3 sequence is CASRTHIRGGTQYF. The CDR3 DNA sequence: TGTGCCAGCAGAACACACATCAGGGGGGGGACCCAGTACTTC.

The rearrangement joins TRBV13 to TRBJ2-7; 11 bases are shared with TRBD2. Germline CDR1 reads PRHDT; CDR2 reads FYEKMQ (reference sequence). The junction had 10 bases not matched to a gene; V was cut back by 5 bases and J by 4 bases. The CDR3 spans 16 residues. CDR3 sequence reads: CASSGASGGPRYEQYF. In DNA, the CDR3 is TGTGCCAGCAGCGGGGCTAGCGGGGGGCCGAGGTACGAGCAGTACTTC.

The chain carries TRBV11-1 and TRBJ1-1; D unclear. The CDR3 totals 13 residues. Germline V CDR1 and CDR2: SGHAT, FQDESV (reference sequence). Trimming took off 2 bases at V and 0 bases at J, with 4 bases between the two ends. The CDR3 loop reads CASSLILNTEAFF. Written as DNA, the CDR3 is TGTGCCAGCAGCTTAATCCTGAACACTGAAGCTTTCTTT.

This clone turned up a few times. The chain joins TRBV5-1 to TRBJ2-7; TRBD1 or TRBD2 may be the D gene (5 bases each). Trimming cost V 0 bases and J 5 bases, with 9 bases left between them. CDR1 and CDR2 from the germline V gene are SGHRS and YFSETQ. This CDR3 has 13 amino acids. The chain's CDR3 is CASSLEGSNEQYF. CDR3 nucleotide sequence: TGCGCCAGCAGCTTGGAGGGGAGCAACGAGCAGTACTTC.

This chain links TRBV6-5 with TRBJ1-4, with 9 bases aligning to TRBD1. V was pared by 2 bases and J by 5 bases, with 0 bases of the junction left unmatched. Germline V gene sequence: CDR1 MNHEY, CDR2 SVGAGI. CDR3 length equals 14 residues. In DNA, the CDR3 is TGTGCCAGCAGTTACGACAGGGGGAATGAAAAACTGTTTTTT. Encoded protein: CASSYDRGNEKLFF.

This clone was counted a few times. The CDR3 reads CASSPQGIGNQPQHF. The CDR3, as DNA: TGTGCCAGTAGTCCGCAGGGTATCGGCAATCAGCCCCAGCATTTT. This chain joins TRBV19 and TRBJ1-5, with D possibly matching TRBD1 (5 bases). The CDR3 loop spans 15 amino acids. Germline V gene lookup returns CDR1 LNHDA and CDR2 SQIVND (reference sequence). Trimming took off 5 bases at V and 2 bases at J, with 13 bases between the two ends.

J is TRBJ1-1 and V is TRBV6-5, with 7 bases aligning to TRBD1. The CDR3 has 13 amino acids. The ends lost 7 bases at V and 3 bases at J; junction bases unmatched: 5. Germline CDR1 MNHEY, CDR2 SVGAGI. The CDR3 loop is CASNQQGYTEAFF. Here the CDR3 DNA reads TGTGCCAGCAATCAACAGGGGTACACTGAAGCTTTCTTT.

The chain links TRBV29-1 to TRBJ1-1; TRBD1 agrees at 10 bases. The CDR3 length is 13 residues. Trimming at V came to 7 bases and at J to 4 bases, leaving 6 bases not matched to a gene. Germline loops: CDR1 SQVTM, CDR2 ANQGSEA. The CDR3 bases are TGCAGCGCCGGGACAGGGGTTAGCACTGAAGCTTTCTTT. It encodes CSAGTGVSTEAFF.

This clone was picked up one time. The DNA for the CDR3 is TGTGCCAGTAGGCCGAGGGCGAGCTATGGCTACACCTTC. Protein: CASRPRASYGYTF. The chain uses TRBV19 and TRBJ1-2; no definite D call. CDR3 length equals 13 residues. The V end was cut by 6 bases, the J end by 4 bases, with 12 bases between. Germline V lookup: CDR1 LNHDA, CDR2 SQIVND (reference sequence).

V and J are TRBV10-1 and TRBJ1-2; D may be TRBD1 (5 bases). Trimming cost V 1 base and J 8 bases, with 14 bases left between them. Germline values: CDR1 WNHNN, CDR2 SYGVQD (reference sequence). CDR3 length: 14 amino acids. As DNA, the CDR3 is TGCGCCAGCAGTGAGTACAGGAGCGGACGGGGCTACACCTTC. It is translated as CASSEYRSGRGYTF.

J is TRBJ1-1 and V is TRBV6-5; tentatively, D is TRBD1 (6 bases). Per the germline V gene, CDR1 is MNHEY and CDR2 is SVGAGI. Deletions cut 5 bases from V and 0 bases from J, with 13 bases between. The CDR3 is 15 residues long. For the CDR3, the DNA is TGTGCCAGCAGTCCCAGGTGGGGGCTGAACACTGAAGCTTTCTTT. Residues: CASSPRWGLNTEAFF.

The gene calls are TRBV10-1 and TRBJ1-1; D is undetermined. This CDR3 spans 13 amino acids. Trimming removed 2 bases from V and 1 base from J, with 5 bases in between. Per the germline V gene, CDR1 is WNHNN and CDR2 is SYGVQD (reference sequence). Written as DNA, the CDR3 is TGCGCCAGCAGTGAGACAAGGAACACTGAAGCTTTCTTT. Encoded protein: CASSETRNTEAFF.

The chain carries TRBV27 and TRBJ2-2; 7 nucleotides line up with TRBD1. This CDR3 has 15 residues. Trimming took 11 bases from V and 1 from J; bases not matched to a gene: 10. The germline V gene has CDR1 MNHEY and CDR2 SMNVEV (reference sequence). For the CDR3, the DNA is TGTGCCGGGCCCCGTGGACAGGAGAACACCGGGGAGCTGTTTTTT. As protein: CAGPRGQENTGELFF.

The chain joins TRBV2 to TRBJ2-1, with 10 nucleotides matching TRBD2. Germline V CDR1 and CDR2: SNHLY, FYNNEI. There are 15 residues in the CDR3. V dropped 4 bases and J dropped 11; count of bases not matched to a gene: 11. CDR3 sequence reads: CASSVGGLAGAKQFF. CDR3 coding DNA: TGTGCCAGCAGTGTTGGTGGGCTAGCGGGGGCCAAGCAGTTCTTC.

The CDR3 reads CASSPGRIDGYTF. In DNA, the CDR3 is TGTGCCAGCAGCCCCGGTCGAATCGACGGCTACACCTTC. The chain links TRBV2 to TRBJ1-2; no reliable D call. Germline CDR1 SNHLY, CDR2 FYNNEI. V shed 6 bases and J shed 8 bases, with 16 bases lying between them. The CDR3 is 13 amino acids. The whole variable domain, remainder taken from reference TRBV2 and TRBJ1-2, is EPEVTQTPSHQVTQMGQEVILRCVPISNHLYFYWYRQILGQKVEFLVSFYNNEISEKSEIFDDQFSVERPDGSNFTLKIRSTKLEDSAMYFCASSPGRIDGYTFGSGTRLTVV.

CDR3 coding DNA: TGTGCCAGCAGTCGCGGGACGACGAACACCGGGGAGCTGTTTTTT. Its translation: CASSRGTTNTGELFF. The chain links TRBV27 to TRBJ2-2, with TRBD2 as a possible D gene (6 bases). V was clipped by 5 bases and J by 0 bases, with 10 bases between them. Germline V CDR1 and CDR2: MNHEY, SMNVEV (reference sequence). This CDR3 contains 15 residues.

V and J are TRBV2 and TRBJ1-1, with D uncertain. Germline values: CDR1 SNHLY, CDR2 FYNNEI. The V end lost 5 bases, the J end lost 11 bases, and 15 bases lay between the germline ends. The CDR3 sequence is 12 residues long. The CDR3 protein is CASSPLFGYAFF. The CDR3 bases are TGTGCCAGCAGTCCACTCTTTGGCTATGCTTTCTTT.

The V gene is TRBV3-1 (or the pseudogene TRBV3-2), the J gene TRBJ2-7, with 9 bases aligning to TRBD2. This CDR3 comprises 15 residues. CDR1 and CDR2 from the germline V gene are LGHDT and YNNKEL (reference sequence). J lost 2 bases, V lost 6 bases, and 8 bases had no gene match. The CDR3 DNA reads TGTGCCAGCAGATATAAGCGGGAGGTTCCCTACGAGCAGTACTTC. As protein: CASRYKREVPYEQYF.

V and J are TRBV5-1 and TRBJ1-2; TRBD1 might be the D (5 bases). The ends were cut back, 6 bases at V and 8 bases at J, with 17 bases in the middle. CDR1 and CDR2 from the germline V gene are SGHRS and YFSETQ. The CDR3 has 13 residues. Here the CDR3 DNA reads TGCGCCAGCACCAGCGGGAGGGGAGAGGGCTACACCTTC. Amino acid sequence: CASTSGRGEGYTF.